This is a list of T cell receptor beta chains from one sample in a study of shared clonotypes between healthy human individuals. Repertoires were generated with immunoSEQ multiplex PCR, while TCRdb's copy carries only in-frame clones and drops some. The sample lists approximately 350,000 clones; roughly 96% were seen once. The sequencing input was memory CD8+ T cells sorted from blood. These receptors originate from a man aged 25 to 40 in good health. Both conserved end residues are part of each CDR3. D genes are given only for firm matches. Not all rows give a size; the values are once, few, many and, for expanded clones, a class.

>NA|NA|TRBV19|TRBJ1-2
TGTGCCAGTAGATCGTACACCTATGGCTACACCTTC
CASRSYTYGYTF
>TRBD2|NA|TRBV12-5|TRBJ2-1
TGTGCTAGTGGTTTGGTAACTGTACCAAAGGGAGGGTACAATGAGCAGTTCTTC
CASGLVTVPKGGYNEQFF
>NA|NA|TRBV2|TRBJ2-7
TGTGCCGGTTCCTCACGTTCCTACGAGCAGTACTTC
CAGSSRSYEQYF
>NA|NA|TRBV7-6|TRBJ1-5
TGTGCCAGCAGCTTCGGGGGGCCTTATAGCAATCAGCCCCAGCATTTT
CASSFGGPYSNQPQHF
>TRBD2|NA|TRBV10-3|TRBJ2-1
TGTGCCATCACGGAGATAGCGGGGGACAATGAGCAGTTCTTC
CAITEIAGDNEQFF
>TRBD2|NA|TRBV19|TRBJ2-7
TGTGCCAGTAGTATCCTAGTCGGGGGGTTGTACGAGCAGTACTTC
CASSILVGGLYEQYF
>NA|NA|TRBV21-1|TRBJ2-2
TGTGCCAGCAGCCTTCGACAGGGGAAGGAAACCGGGGAGCTGTTTTTT
CASSLRQGKETGELFF
>NA|NA|TRBV7-2|TRBJ2-7
TGTGCCAGCAGCTTATGGTCGATGGGGCAGGGGTCCTACGAGCAGTACTTC
CASSLWSMGQGSYEQYF
>NA|NA|TRBV4-1|TRBJ2-2
TGCGCCAGCAGCCATAACACCGGGGAGCTGTTTTTT
CASSHNTGELFF
>NA|NA|TRBV28|TRBJ1-4
TGTGCCAGCAGCTTAATGACAGCAGGGAATGAAAAACTGTTTTTT
CASSLMTAGNEKLFF
>NA|NA|TRBV5-1|TRBJ1-3
TGCGCCAGCAGCTTGGGAAGCTCTGGAAACACCATATATTTT
CASSLGSSGNTIYF
>NA|NA|TRBV10-3|TRBJ1-5
TGTGCCATCAGTGAGTCCGTGAATCAGCCCCAGCATTTT
CAISESVNQPQHF
>TRBD1|once|TRBV6-5|TRBJ2-2
TGTGCCAGCAGTTCGGACAGGAGGTCGGGGGAGCTGTTTTTT
CASSSDRRSGELFF